This T cell receptor (beta chain) was recorded in a study of blood T cell repertoires in COVID-19. CDR3 length equals 16 residues. Looked up from germline, CDR1 is SGHDN and CDR2 is FVKESK. V shed 4 bases and J 1 base; nucleotides not matched to a gene: 9. Only in-frame clones appear in the TCRdb table, and some are missing; sequencing was by immunoSEQ multiplex PCR. In the table there are 99,000 or so clones, roughly 85% of which are singletons. The V call is TRBV14, the J call TRBJ2-7, with 8 bases fitting TRBD1. The source material was peripheral blood. The sequence was collected from a woman of 80 years or more with acute or convalescent COVID-19. Written as DNA, the CDR3 is TGTGCCAGCAGCCCCTCCCTAGGGACAGGTTCCTACGAGCAGTACTTC. This sequence encodes CASSPSLGTGSYEQYF.